This TCR beta chain came from a study of T cells in Graves' hyperthyroidism and ophthalmopathy. Study overall: The initial diagnosis was the point when peripheral blood was collected, ahead of any treatment. Broader study findings: Within blood appeared most thyroid clonotypes that had expanded above 0.001.

RNA transcripts were the template for amplifying TCR beta CDR3 regions. The HTBI primer set drove a first-round RT-PCR of the TCR CDR3. From the multiplex PCR reads, TCRdb called clonotypes with MiXCR, one entry per CDR3 protein. The sample has approximately 720,000 distinct CDR3 sequences, around 19% seen once; the top ten hold 15% to 20%. CDR3 length: 13 residues. The germline CDR1 and CDR2 sequences are SGHRS and YFSETQ. Trimming cost V 7 bases and J 7 bases; bases outside gene matches: 8. A word on this clonotype: The antigen remains unidentified.

Uncontrolled infection, other autoimmune disease, pregnancy or lactation excluded patients. Sequenced sample: blood. The V call is TRBV5-1, the J call TRBJ1-2; 9 bases fit TRBD1. This sequence originates from a woman aged 45-60 years with Graves' hyperthyroidism that later progressed to Graves' ophthalmopathy. In DNA, the CDR3 is TGCGCCAGCGGGACAGGGAGGAGGATTGGCTACACCTTC. Amino acid sequence: CASGTGRRIGYTF.